Detailed here is one TCR beta chain. Its cognate antigen has yet to be identified. No much larger clone is present one base from it, and per-base qualities are unavailable. TCRbeta CDR3 regions were amplified from genomic DNA using the immunoSEQ Assay, a bias-controlled multiplex PCR. The paper's data handling went like this. The number of nucleated cells in each sample was estimated by amplification of reference gene primers within the assay. To quantify the absolute abundance of each unique TCRbeta CDR3 rearrangement, sequence reads were collapsed and filtered. Productive Simpson clonality was computed per sample as the square root of Simpson's diversity index over productive rearrangements. The immuneACCESS repertoire file appears here via TCRdb, limited to in-frame rearrangements. These files lack a portion of the clones; in checked studies, under half of the deficit traces to unresolved V genes, and the cause of the others is not known. That table supplies the V and J calls and clone size; D and trimming were determined from the DNA. The sample table records a few hundred thousand clones; more than 70% of these occur just once. Jointly, the top ten make up roughly 1.2% of the sample.

The sample belongs to a study of blood T cell repertoires in COVID-19 (dated by TCRdb to the early 2020s). Looking at the study overall: Collaborator samples came from the United States, Italy and Spain and covered acute and convalescent phases of COVID-19. Deeply sampled blood TCRbeta repertoires from subjects exposed to, actively infected with, or recovered from COVID-19 were included in the dataset. The material from the prospective study consisted of cDNA or gDNA derived from T cells, B-cell-depleted T cells, or PBMCs. A de-identified subject ID, COVID-19 status, age in years and sex were almost always included in the sample metadata. Where available, HLA class I and class II types were taken from metadata supplied by the sample provider and were not determined by assay-based typing. The repertoires were made available in a free public database intended to serve as a resource for research on the immune response to SARS-CoV-2. Samples came from the ongoing ImmuneRACE study (first 160 participants) plus 1,254 subjects from 6 global collaborators. The paper's findings and limits, for the study overall: The quantity of clinical and demographic metadata differed by source and by participant and was supplied without curation.

Participants in the prospective study were aged 18 to 89 years, lived in under 30 United States geographic areas, and enrolled through a virtual design. In the prospective study, participants were assigned to cohorts based on the clinical history participants reported in a screening survey and a study questionnaire. Mobile phlebotomists in the prospective study collected whole blood, serum and a nasopharyngeal or oropharyngeal swab from every participant. Additional blood draws and questionnaires over an approximately 2-month period could optionally be provided by prospective study participants. Prospective study blood samples were shipped either frozen or at room temperature before DNA extraction. Specimen: PBMCs or T cells enriched from blood (not recorded which). The receptor's source is a woman in her forties with acute COVID-19.

The CDR3 loop reads CAVHPMNTEAFF. The bases read TGTGCCGTACACCCCATGAACACTGAAGCTTTCTTT. The sequence links TRBV28 to TRBJ1-1, with no confidently assigned D gene. Relative to germline, V is 11 bases shorter and J is 0 bases shorter, with 10 bases between their ends. From the germline V gene, CDR1 is MDHEN and CDR2 is SYDVKM. The CDR3 holds 12 amino acids from the cysteine to the phenylalanine. Left in the record is the CDR3 DNA by itself, 36 bases read in frame from the first base. The entire variable domain, with the stretches around the CDR3 drawn from the reference TRBV28 and TRBJ1-1 proteins, is DVKVTQSSRYLVKRTGEKVFLECVQDMDHENMFWYRQDPGLGLRLIYFSYDVKMKEKGDIPEGYSVSREKKERFSLILESASTNQTSMYLCAVHPMNTEAFFGQGTRLTVV.